This T cell receptor (beta chain) comes out of a study of beta chain features in type 1 diabetes. Germline V gene data show CDR1 as MNHNY and CDR2 as SVGAGI (reference sequence). The CDR3 covers 13 residues. Trimming stripped 2 bases from V and 2 bases from J, with 7 bases between. Every bit of the isolated RNA underwent reverse transcription, so sequencing read expressed TCRB transcripts. This table comes from immunoSEQ multiplex PCR, and its TCRdb copy is limited to in-frame clones, with some not included. The sample records about 370,000 clones, approximately 15% being singletons. This clone has only a few counts. Researchers reported sorting CD4+ naive, central memory, regulatory and stem cell-like memory cells via CD45RO/CCR7/CD25/CD127/CD95/CD27.

This clonotype was obtained from a woman between 18 and 29 years old in good health. The genes are TRBV6-6 and TRBJ2-7; D perhaps matches TRBD1 (5 bases). Sequencing was done on a sample of naive CD4+ T cells from blood. As DNA, the CDR3 is TGTGCCAGCAGTTACGGGGCCCCCTACGAGCAGTACTTC. As protein: CASSYGAPYEQYF.